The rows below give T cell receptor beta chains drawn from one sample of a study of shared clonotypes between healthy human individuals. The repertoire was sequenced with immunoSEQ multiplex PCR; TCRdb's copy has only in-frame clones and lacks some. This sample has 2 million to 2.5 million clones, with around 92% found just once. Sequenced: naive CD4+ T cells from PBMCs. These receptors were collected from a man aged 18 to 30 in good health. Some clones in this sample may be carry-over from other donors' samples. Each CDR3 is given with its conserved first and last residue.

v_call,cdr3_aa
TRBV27,CASSLYGGGSNTGELFF
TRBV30,CAWRSPGNQETQYF
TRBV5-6,CASSRNYEQYF
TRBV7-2,CASSLVGAKERNTIYF
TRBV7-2,CASSLVTGAGYGYTF
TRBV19,CASSIGGTSGRTNTGELFF
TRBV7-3,CASSLGPNNEQFF
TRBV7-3,CASSLSGVSSYEQYF
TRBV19,CASALLANEKLFF
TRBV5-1,CASSSPDGVETQYF
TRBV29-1,CSAGLAGYNEQFF
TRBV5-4,CASSPLGLAGNSDTQYF
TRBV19,CASKSSGGISGANTEAFF
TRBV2,CASSSTNEQYF
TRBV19,CASSIGGRTYANEQFF
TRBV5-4,CASSLASGNMDGYTF
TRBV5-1,CASSLGGQGVNEQYF
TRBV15,CATSREQTDEAFF
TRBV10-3,CAITSPSSYNEQFF
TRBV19,CASSIVGGGELFF
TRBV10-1,CASSESGLAGETENEQFF
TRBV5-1,CASSRTSGTYEQYF
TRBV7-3,CASSSLQGRTGENTEAFF
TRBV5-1,CASSTLGGRTYNEQFF
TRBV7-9,CASSSASLGSYEQYF
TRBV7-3,CASRERPLASYEQFF
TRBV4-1,CASSFPQRRNEQFF
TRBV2,CASSVEQGTETEAFF
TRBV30,CAWSEGTLNAEAFF
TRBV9,CASSLLQDGEQFF
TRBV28,CASSYPGLDYNEQFF
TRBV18,CASSPTNPYEQYF
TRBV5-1,CASSLVLGTVYEQYF
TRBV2,CASSEYAGSGGYTF
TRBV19,CASSPLPGQGREQYF
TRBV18,CASSPQGPGSNQPQHF
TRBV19,CASRGTTNEQFF
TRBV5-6,CASSLGQGMAGELFF
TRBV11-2,CASSSAGELFF
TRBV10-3,CAITDKQGDGYTF
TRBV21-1,CASSNPGYYEQYF
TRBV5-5,CASSLTGLSYEQYF
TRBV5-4,CASSSKQGNGYEQYF
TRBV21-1,CATSTMDRQEAFF
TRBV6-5,CASRTGTPNQPQHF
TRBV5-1,CASRPDQETQYF
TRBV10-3,CAISELQTHSGNTIYF
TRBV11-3,CASSPPSYEQYF
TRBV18,CASSRDRRSETQYF
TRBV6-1,CASSSGTGSYEQYF
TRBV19,CASSQLGTIAKNIQYF
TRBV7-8,CASSLWTGGLPGYTF
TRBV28,CASILEGARIYTF